This T cell receptor beta chain comes out of a study of T cell repertoires in aging, cancer and after chemotherapy. In germline, CDR1 is KGHSH, CDR2 LQKENI. Trimming left V 5 bases short and J 8 bases short, with 21 bases between. The CDR3 sequence is 15 residues long. TCR beta rearrangements were amplified from peripheral blood genomic DNA. Multiplex touch-down PCR with TRB-A/B primers amplified rearranged V-D-J TRB sequences. TCRdb itself ran the multiplex PCR reads through MiXCR, one entry per CDR3 protein. Among roughly 3,200 distinct CDR3 sequences listed, 45% to 55% were seen once. The TCR was taken from a human donor with a blood cancer. The V call is TRBV18, the J call TRBJ1-2; the D gene is possibly TRBD1 (6 bases). The source material was blood. The CDR3 protein is CASSTTFGGPEGYTF. As DNA, the CDR3 is TGTGCCAGCTCAACCACGTTTGGGGGGCCTGAAGGCTACACCTTC.